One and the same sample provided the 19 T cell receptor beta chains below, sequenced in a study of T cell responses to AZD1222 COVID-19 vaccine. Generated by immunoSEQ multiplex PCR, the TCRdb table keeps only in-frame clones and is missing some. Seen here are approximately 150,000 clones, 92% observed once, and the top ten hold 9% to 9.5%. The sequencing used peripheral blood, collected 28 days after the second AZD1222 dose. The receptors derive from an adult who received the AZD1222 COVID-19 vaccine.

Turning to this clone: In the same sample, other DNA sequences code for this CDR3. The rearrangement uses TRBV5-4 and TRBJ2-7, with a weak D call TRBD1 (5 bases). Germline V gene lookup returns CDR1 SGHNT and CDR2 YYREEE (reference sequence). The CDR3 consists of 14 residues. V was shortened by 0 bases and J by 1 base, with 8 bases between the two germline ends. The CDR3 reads CASSLGQGSYEQYF. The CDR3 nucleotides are TGTGCCAGCAGCTTGGGGCAGGGTTCCTACGAGCAGTACTTC.

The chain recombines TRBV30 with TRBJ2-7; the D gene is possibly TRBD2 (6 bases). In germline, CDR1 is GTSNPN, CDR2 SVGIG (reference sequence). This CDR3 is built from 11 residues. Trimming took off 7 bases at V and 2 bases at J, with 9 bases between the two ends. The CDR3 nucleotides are TGTGCCTCGGGGGAGACCTACGAGCAGTACTTC. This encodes CASGETYEQYF.

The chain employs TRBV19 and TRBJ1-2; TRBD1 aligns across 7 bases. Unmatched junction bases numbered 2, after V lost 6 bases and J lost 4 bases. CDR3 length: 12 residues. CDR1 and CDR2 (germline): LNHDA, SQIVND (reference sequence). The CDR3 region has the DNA TGTGCCAGTAGCCGGGACAGCTATGGCTACACCTTC. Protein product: CASSRDSYGYTF.

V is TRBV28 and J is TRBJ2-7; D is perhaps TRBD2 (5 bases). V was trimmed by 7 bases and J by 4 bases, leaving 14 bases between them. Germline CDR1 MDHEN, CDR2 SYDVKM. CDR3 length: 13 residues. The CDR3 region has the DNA TGTGCCAGCAATGGCGGGCCCCTTTACGAGCAGTACGTC. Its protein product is CASNGGPLYEQYV.

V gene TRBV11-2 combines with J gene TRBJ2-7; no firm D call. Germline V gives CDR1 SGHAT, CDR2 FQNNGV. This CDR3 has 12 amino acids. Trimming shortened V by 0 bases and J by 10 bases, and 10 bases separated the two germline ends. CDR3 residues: CASSLDERQQYF. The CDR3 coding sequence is TGTGCCAGCAGCTTAGATGAGCGCCAACAGTACTTC.

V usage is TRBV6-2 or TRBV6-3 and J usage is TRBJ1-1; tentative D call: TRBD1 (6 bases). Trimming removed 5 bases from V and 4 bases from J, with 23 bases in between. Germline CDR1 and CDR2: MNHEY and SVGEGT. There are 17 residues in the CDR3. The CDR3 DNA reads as TGTGCCAGCAGTCCGATGCCGGGGGGCAGGATGGGCACTGAAGCTTTCTTT. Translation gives CASSPMPGGRMGTEAFF.

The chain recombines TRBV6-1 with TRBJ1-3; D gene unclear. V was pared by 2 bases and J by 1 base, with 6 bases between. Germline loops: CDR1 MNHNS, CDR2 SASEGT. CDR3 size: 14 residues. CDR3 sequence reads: CASSELASGNTIYF. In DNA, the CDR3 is TGTGCCAGCAGTGAATTGGCGTCTGGAAACACCATATATTTT.

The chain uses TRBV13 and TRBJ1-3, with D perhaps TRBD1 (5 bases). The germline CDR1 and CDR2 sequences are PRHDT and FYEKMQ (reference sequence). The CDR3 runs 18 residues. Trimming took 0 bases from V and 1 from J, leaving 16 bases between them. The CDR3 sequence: CASSLGPGDGPSGNTIYF. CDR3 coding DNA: TGTGCCAGCAGCTTAGGCCCGGGGGACGGACCATCTGGAAACACCATATATTTT.

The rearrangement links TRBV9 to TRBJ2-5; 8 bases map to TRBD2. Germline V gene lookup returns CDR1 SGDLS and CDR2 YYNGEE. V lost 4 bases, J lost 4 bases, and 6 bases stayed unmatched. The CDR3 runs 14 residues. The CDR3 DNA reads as TGTGCCAGCAGCTTCGGGGGGGGCTCAGAGACCCAGTACTTC. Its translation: CASSFGGGSETQYF.

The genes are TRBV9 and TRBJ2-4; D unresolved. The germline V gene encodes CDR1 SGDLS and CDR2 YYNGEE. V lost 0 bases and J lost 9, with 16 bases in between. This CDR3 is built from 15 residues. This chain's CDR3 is CASSVGSSHEGIQYF. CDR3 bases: TGTGCCAGCAGCGTAGGAAGCTCTCACGAAGGCATTCAGTACTTC.

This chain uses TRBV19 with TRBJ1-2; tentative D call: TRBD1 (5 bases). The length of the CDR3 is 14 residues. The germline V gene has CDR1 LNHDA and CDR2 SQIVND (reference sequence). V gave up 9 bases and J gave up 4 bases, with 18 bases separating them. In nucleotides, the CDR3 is TGTGCCAGCCGCCTTGGTCAGGGCTTCTATGGCTACACCTTC. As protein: CASRLGQGFYGYTF.

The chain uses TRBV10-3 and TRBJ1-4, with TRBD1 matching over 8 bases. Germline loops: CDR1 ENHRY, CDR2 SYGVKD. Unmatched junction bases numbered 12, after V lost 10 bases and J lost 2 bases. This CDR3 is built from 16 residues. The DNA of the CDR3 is TGTGCCACCCATGCCGGACAGGGCCGGACTAATGAAAAACTGTTTTTT. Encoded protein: CATHAGQGRTNEKLFF.

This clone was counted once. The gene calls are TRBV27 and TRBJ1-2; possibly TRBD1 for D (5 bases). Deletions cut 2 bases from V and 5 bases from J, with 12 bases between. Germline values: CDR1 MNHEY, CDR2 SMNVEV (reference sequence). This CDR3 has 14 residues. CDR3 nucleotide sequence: TGTGCCAGCAGTTTACTAAGGCAGGGTTATGGCTACACCTTC. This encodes CASSLLRQGYGYTF.

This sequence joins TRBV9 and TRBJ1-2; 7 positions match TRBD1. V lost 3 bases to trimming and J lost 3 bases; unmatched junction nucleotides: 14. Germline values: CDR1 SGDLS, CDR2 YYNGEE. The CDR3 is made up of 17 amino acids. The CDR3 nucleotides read TGTGCCAGCAGCGCAGGGGGAGGGGGCTTGGGTTACTATGGCTACACCTTC. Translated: CASSAGGGGLGYYGYTF.

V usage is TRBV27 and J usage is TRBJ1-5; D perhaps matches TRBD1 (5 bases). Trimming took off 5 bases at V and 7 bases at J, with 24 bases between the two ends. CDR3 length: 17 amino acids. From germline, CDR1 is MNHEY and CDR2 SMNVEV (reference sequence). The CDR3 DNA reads TGTGCCAGCAGTCCTAAGGGGTCGGAGGGAACAAGACAGCCCCAGCATTTT. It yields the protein CASSPKGSEGTRQPQHF.

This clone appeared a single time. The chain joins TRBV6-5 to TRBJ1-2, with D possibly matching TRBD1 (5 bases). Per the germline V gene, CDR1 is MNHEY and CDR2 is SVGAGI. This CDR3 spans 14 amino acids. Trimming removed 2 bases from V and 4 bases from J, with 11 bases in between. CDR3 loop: CASSYRGLGYGYTF. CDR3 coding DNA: TGTGCCAGCAGTTACAGGGGATTAGGCTATGGCTACACCTTC.

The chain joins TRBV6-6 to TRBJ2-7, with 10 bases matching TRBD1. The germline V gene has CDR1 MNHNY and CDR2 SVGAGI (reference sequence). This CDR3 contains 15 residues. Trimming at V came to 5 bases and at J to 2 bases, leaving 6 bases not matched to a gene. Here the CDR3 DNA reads TGTGCCAGCAGTGACCCCGGGACAGGGGCCTACGAGCAGTACGTC. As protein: CASSDPGTGAYEQYV.

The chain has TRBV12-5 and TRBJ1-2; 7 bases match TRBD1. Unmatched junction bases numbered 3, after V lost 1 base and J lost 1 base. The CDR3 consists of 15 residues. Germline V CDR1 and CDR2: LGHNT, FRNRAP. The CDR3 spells CASGLADRLNYGYTF. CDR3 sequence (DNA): TGTGCTAGTGGTTTGGCGGACAGGCTTAACTATGGCTACACCTTC.

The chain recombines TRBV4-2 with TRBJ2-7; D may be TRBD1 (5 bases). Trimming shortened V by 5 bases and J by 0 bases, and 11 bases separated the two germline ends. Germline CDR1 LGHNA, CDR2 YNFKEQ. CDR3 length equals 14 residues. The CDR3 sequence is CASSGGAFSYEQYF. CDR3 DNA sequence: TGTGCCAGCAGCGGTGGGGCCTTCTCCTACGAGCAGTACTTC.